The rows below give T cell receptor beta chains drawn from one sample of a study of shared clonotypes between healthy human individuals. TCRdb's table, derived via immunoSEQ multiplex PCR, lists solely in-frame clones and lacks some. This table has 110,000 or so clones, under 70% appearing once. The specimen was memory CD8+ T cells sorted from blood. These receptors were collected from a woman aged 25 to 39 in good health. Each CDR3 is given with its conserved first and last residue. The D gene is left open where the match is weak. Clone sizes are given selectively: once, few, many, or a class where the clone is expanded.

v_call	clone_size	d_call	j_call	cdr3_aa	cdr3_nt
TRBV9	few	.	TRBJ2-2	CASSHQGGVNTGELFF	TGTGCCAGCAGCCATCAAGGGGGAGTGAACACCGGGGAGCTGTTTTTT
TRBV6-4	once	TRBD2	TRBJ2-1	CASTLKAGDNNEQFF	TGTGCCAGCACGTTAAAAGCGGGAGACAACAATGAGCAGTTCTTC
TRBV11-3	.	.	TRBJ2-3	CASSPGGGADTQYF	TGTGCCAGCAGCCCGGGCGGGGGCGCAGATACGCAGTATTTT
TRBV19	.	.	TRBJ1-1	CASSIDLIKGHRPNTEAFF	TGTGCCAGTAGTATAGATCTTATTAAAGGACACCGCCCGAACACTGAAGCTTTCTTT
TRBV25-1	.	.	TRBJ2-7	CATFDSNEQYF	TGTGCCACCTTTGACAGTAACGAGCAGTACTTC
TRBV6-1	.	TRBD1	TRBJ1-1	CASSEDPQGATEAFF	TGTGCCAGCAGTGAAGACCCACAGGGGGCCACTGAAGCTTTCTTT
TRBV28	many	.	TRBJ1-6	CASTAGTYHSPLHF	TGTGCCAGCACCGCCGGGACTTACCATTCACCCCTCCACTTT
TRBV5-4	.	TRBD1	TRBJ2-7	CASSSDRSPYEQYF	TGTGCCAGCAGCTCGGACAGGAGCCCCTACGAGCAGTACTTC
TRBV11-1	few	TRBD1	TRBJ2-7	CASSFRQGQFYEQYF	TGTGCCAGCAGCTTTAGACAGGGGCAATTCTACGAGCAGTACTTC
TRBV6-1	.	.	TRBJ2-7	CASSESTRVYEQYF	TGTGCCAGCAGTGAGTCTACACGAGTCTACGAGCAGTACTTC
TRBV7-9	once	TRBD1	TRBJ1-2	CASSSIGRDPGGENYGYTF	TGTGCCAGCAGCTCCATTGGCCGGGACCCAGGGGGCGAAAACTATGGCTACACCTTC
TRBV27	.	.	TRBJ2-7	CASSRRGRALDEQYF	TGTGCCAGCAGTCGTAGGGGTCGAGCTCTGGACGAGCAGTACTTC
TRBV7-6	.	.	TRBJ2-7	CASSLGRRDSGEQYF	TGTGCCAGCAGCTTAGGGAGGCGAGATTCGGGGGAGCAGTACTTC
TRBV15	.	TRBD1	TRBJ1-2	CATSEQGPIAGGNYGYTF	TGTGCCACCAGCGAACAGGGGCCAATCGCGGGGGGCAACTATGGCTACACCTTC
TRBV29-1	.	.	TRBJ2-7	CSVELVLQGEQYF	TGCAGCGTTGAACTCGTTCTCCAGGGCGAGCAGTACTTC
TRBV4-1	once	TRBD2	TRBJ2-7	CASSHPLAGVHEQYF	TGCGCCAGCAGCCACCCACTAGCGGGAGTCCACGAGCAGTACTTC
TRBV4-1	.	.	TRBJ2-7	CASSRKHGSPGSYEQYF	TGCGCCAGCAGCCGCAAGCATGGGAGTCCCGGCTCCTACGAGCAGTACTTC
TRBV10-3	.	.	TRBJ2-7	CATRDYEQYF	TGTGCCACTCGGGACTACGAGCAGTACTTC
TRBV6-5	.	.	TRBJ2-1	CASSYSTPARYNEQFF	TGTGCCAGCAGTTACTCGACCCCCGCCCGTTACAATGAGCAGTTCTTC
TRBV7-5	once	.	TRBJ2-7	CASSSDTGYEQYF	TGTGCCAGCAGCTCAGACACGGGCTACGAGCAGTACTTC
TRBV9	once	.	TRBJ2-7	CASSVAWGTYEQYF	TGTGCCAGCAGCGTAGCGTGGGGAACCTACGAGCAGTACTTC
TRBV7-6	.	.	TRBJ1-1	CASSPTVEGRGTEAFF	TGTGCCAGCAGCCCGACCGTGGAGGGGCGGGGAACTGAAGCTTTCTTT
TRBV6-4	.	.	TRBJ2-7	CASSIPGSQSYEQYF	TGTGCCAGCAGCATTCCTGGGTCGCAATCCTACGAGCAGTACTTC
TRBV2	.	TRBD1	TRBJ2-1	CASLNRGHFYNEQFF	TGTGCCAGCCTCAACAGGGGGCATTTCTACAATGAGCAGTTCTTC
TRBV5-1	.	TRBD2	TRBJ2-5	CASSLVASGSPQETQYF	TGCGCCAGCAGCTTGGTGGCTAGCGGGAGCCCCCAAGAGACCCAGTACTTC
TRBV7-9	.	.	TRBJ1-5	CASSLGPKEGLNQPQHF	TGTGCCAGCAGCTTAGGTCCGAAAGAGGGCCTTAATCAGCCCCAGCATTTT
TRBV20-1	.	.	TRBJ2-7	CSAGQLYEQYF	TGCAGTGCGGGACAACTCTACGAGCAGTACTTC
TRBV19	.	.	TRBJ1-1	CASSIFGGSEAFF	TGTGCCAGTAGTATTTTTGGGGGTTCTGAAGCTTTCTTT
TRBV2	many	TRBD2	TRBJ2-7	CASSSRDSGSYEQYF	TGTGCCAGCAGCTCCAGAGATAGCGGGAGCTACGAGCAGTACTTC
TRBV14	few	.	TRBJ2-3	CASSQVLPTDTQYF	TGTGCCAGCAGCCAAGTCTTGCCCACAGATACGCAGTATTTT
TRBV27	once	.	TRBJ2-5	CASSLSFRETQYF	TGTGCCAGCAGTTTAAGTTTCCGGGAGACCCAGTACTTC
TRBV7-9	.	TRBD1	TRBJ2-5	CASRTGGQETQYF	TGTGCCAGCAGAACAGGGGGGCAAGAGACCCAGTACTTC
TRBV6-1	.	.	TRBJ2-3	CASSAETGSVDTQYF	TGTGCCAGCAGTGCCGAGACGGGCAGCGTGGATACGCAGTATTTT
TRBV7-6	.	TRBD1	TRBJ2-7	CASSPKKGQITSYEQYF	TGTGCCAGCAGCCCCAAAAAGGGACAGATCACCTCCTACGAGCAGTACTTC
TRBV2	many	.	TRBJ1-1	CASSGPEAFF	TGTGCCAGCAGTGGGCCTGAAGCTTTCTTT
TRBV11-3	.	TRBD2	TRBJ2-5	CASRGQREVREQYF	TGTGCCAGCAGGGGTCAGCGGGAGGTGCGGGAGCAGTACTTC
TRBV6-1	few	TRBD2	TRBJ2-1	CASSDLGLAGGGEQFF	TGTGCCAGCAGTGACTTGGGACTAGCGGGAGGGGGTGAGCAGTTCTTC
TRBV2	.	TRBD2	TRBJ2-3	CASSGREGHADTQYF	TGTGCCAGCAGTGGGCGGGAGGGCCACGCAGATACGCAGTATTTT
TRBV5-1	.	.	TRBJ1-2	CASSLEFPGPGAYGYTF	TGCGCCAGCAGTTTGGAATTCCCGGGACCAGGGGCCTATGGCTACACCTTC
TRBV4-1	.	.	TRBJ2-7	CASSQRFQGLYEQYF	TGCGCCAGCAGCCAAAGGTTTCAGGGCCTCTACGAGCAGTACTTC
TRBV30	.	.	TRBJ1-1	CAWSGAANTEAFF	TGTGCCTGGAGTGGGGCAGCGAACACTGAAGCTTTCTTT
TRBV11-2	.	TRBD1	TRBJ2-1	CASSSLQGAYNEQFF	TGTGCCAGCAGCTCTTTACAGGGGGCCTACAATGAGCAGTTCTTC
TRBV30	.	.	TRBJ2-7	CAWSVSGPYEQYF	TGTGCCTGGAGTGTGTCGGGCCCCTACGAGCAGTACTTC
TRBV6-5	.	TRBD2	TRBJ2-7	CASSYFSWTSSEQYF	TGTGCCAGCAGTTACTTTTCTTGGACTAGCTCTGAGCAGTACTTC
TRBV5-1	many	TRBD1	TRBJ2-7	CASSIGQGSYEQYF	TGCGCCAGCAGCATTGGACAGGGCTCCTACGAGCAGTACTTC
TRBV7-9	many	TRBD2	TRBJ2-7	CASSSRDSGSYEQYF	TGTGCCAGCAGCTCCAGAGATAGCGGGAGCTACGAGCAGTACTTC
TRBV11-3	.	.	TRBJ2-5	CASFPQRGVSGQETQYF	TGTGCCAGCTTTCCCCAGAGGGGGGTTTCGGGTCAAGAGACCCAGTACTTC
TRBV7-9	.	.	TRBJ2-7	CASTELDDGPYEQYF	TGTGCCAGCACCGAACTGGACGACGGACCCTACGAGCAGTACTTC